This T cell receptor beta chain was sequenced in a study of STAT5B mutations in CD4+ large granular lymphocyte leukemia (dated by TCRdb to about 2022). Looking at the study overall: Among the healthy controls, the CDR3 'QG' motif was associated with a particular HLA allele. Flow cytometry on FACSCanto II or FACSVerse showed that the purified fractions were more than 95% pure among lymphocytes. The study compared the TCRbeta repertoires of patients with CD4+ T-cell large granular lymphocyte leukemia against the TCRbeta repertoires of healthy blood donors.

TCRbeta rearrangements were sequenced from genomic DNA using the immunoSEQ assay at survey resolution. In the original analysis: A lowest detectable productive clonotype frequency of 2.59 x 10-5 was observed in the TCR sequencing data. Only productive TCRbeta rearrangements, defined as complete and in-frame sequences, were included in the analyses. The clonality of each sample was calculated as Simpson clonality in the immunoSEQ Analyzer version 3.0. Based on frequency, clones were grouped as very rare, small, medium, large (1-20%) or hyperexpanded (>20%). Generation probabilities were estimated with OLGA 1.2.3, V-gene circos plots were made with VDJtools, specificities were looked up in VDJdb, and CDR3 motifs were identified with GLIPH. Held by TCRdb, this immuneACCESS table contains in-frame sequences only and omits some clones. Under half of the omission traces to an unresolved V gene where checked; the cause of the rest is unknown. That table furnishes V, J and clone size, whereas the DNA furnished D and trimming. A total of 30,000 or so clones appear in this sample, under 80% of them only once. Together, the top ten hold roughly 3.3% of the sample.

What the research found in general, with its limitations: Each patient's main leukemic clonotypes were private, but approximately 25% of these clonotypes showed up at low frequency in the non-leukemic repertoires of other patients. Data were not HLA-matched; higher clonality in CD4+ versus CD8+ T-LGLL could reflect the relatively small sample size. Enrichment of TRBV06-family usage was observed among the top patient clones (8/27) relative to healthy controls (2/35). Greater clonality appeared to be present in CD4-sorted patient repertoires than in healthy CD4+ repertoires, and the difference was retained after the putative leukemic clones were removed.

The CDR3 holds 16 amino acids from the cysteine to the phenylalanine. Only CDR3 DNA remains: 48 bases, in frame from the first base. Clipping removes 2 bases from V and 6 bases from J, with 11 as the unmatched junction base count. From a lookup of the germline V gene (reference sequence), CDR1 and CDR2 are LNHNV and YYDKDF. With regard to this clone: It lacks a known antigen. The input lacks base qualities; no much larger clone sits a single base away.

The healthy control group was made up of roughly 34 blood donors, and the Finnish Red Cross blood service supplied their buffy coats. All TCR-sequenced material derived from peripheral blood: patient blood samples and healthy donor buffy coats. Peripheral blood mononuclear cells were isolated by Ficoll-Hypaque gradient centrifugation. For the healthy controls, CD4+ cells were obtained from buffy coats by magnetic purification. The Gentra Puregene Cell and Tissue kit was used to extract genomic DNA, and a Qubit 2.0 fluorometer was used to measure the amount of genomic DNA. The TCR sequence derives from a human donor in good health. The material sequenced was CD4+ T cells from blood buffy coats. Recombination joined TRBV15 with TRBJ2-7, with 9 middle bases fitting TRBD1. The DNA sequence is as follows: TGTGCCACCAGCAGACGATCCGGGACAGGGACCTCCGAGCAGTACTTC. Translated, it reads CATSRRSGTGTSEQYF.